This TCR beta chain was profiled in a study of OX40 agonist ivuxolimab in advanced cancers. Whole-study context: Those enrolled were less than 85% male, with a mean age of approximately 60 years and ages from roughly 23 to 80. Antecedent anti-PD-1, anti-PD-L1 or anti-CTLA-4 therapy was permissible, with roughly 40% having received some. Study-wide results and limits: Some nonresponders likewise displayed low normalized T-cell clonal expansion.

The protocol was immunoSEQ multiplex PCR, while the TCRdb copy is restricted to in-frame clones and leaves out a portion. The table shows 35,000 to 40,000 clones, with approximately 78% occurring only once. CDR3 length: 17 amino acids. The germline V gene has CDR1 SGHDT and CDR2 YYEEEE. V lost 0 bases and J lost 3; bases outside the gene matches: 6. In regard to this clone: What it recognizes is unknown.

The TCR was taken from an adult with an advanced solid tumor such as melanoma, head and neck, liver or kidney cancer. The V gene is TRBV5-6, the J gene TRBJ1-5; 10 positions match TRBD1. Sequencing used CD4+ or CD8+ T cells sorted from blood, obtained in a trial of the OX40 agonist ivuxolimab. CDR3 sequence reads: CASSLAGGTGDNQPQHF. The DNA of the CDR3 is TGTGCCAGCAGCTTGGCGGGGGGGACAGGGGACAATCAGCCCCAGCATTTT.